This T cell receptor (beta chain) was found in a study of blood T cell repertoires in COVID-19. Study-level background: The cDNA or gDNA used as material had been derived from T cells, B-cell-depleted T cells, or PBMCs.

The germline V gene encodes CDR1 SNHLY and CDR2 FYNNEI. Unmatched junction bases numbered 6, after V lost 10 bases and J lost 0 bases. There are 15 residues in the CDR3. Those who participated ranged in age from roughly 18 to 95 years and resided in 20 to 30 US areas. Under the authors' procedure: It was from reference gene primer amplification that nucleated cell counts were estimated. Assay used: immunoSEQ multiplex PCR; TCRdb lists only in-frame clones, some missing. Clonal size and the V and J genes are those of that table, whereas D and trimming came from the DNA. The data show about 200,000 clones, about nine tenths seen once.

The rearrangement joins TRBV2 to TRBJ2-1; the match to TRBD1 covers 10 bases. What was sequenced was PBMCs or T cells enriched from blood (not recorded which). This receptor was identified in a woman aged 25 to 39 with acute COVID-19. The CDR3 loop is CAIRTGGTSYNEQFF. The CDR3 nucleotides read TGTGCCATTCGGACAGGGGGGACCTCCTACAATGAGCAGTTCTTC.